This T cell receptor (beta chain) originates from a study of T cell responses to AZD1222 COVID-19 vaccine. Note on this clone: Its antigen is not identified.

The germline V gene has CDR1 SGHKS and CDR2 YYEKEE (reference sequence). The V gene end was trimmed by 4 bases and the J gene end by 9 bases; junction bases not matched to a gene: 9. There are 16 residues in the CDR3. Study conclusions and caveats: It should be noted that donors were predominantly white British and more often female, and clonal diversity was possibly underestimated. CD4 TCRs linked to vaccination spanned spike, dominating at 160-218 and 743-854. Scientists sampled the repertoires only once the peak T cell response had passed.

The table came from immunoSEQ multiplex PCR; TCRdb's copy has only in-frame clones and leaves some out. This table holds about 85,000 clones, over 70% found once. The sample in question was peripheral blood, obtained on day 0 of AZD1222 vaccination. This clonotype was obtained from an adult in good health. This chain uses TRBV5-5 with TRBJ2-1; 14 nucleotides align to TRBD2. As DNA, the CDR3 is TGTGCCAGCAGCCCCCCGGGACTAGCGGGAGAAGGTGAGCAGTTCTTC. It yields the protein CASSPPGLAGEGEQFF. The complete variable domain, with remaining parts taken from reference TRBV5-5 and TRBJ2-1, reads DAGVTQSPTHLIKTRGQQVTLRCSPISGHKSVSWYQQVLGQGPQFIFQYYEKEERGRGNFPDRFSARQFPNYSSELNVNALLLGDSALYLCASSPPGLAGEGEQFFGPGTRLTVL.